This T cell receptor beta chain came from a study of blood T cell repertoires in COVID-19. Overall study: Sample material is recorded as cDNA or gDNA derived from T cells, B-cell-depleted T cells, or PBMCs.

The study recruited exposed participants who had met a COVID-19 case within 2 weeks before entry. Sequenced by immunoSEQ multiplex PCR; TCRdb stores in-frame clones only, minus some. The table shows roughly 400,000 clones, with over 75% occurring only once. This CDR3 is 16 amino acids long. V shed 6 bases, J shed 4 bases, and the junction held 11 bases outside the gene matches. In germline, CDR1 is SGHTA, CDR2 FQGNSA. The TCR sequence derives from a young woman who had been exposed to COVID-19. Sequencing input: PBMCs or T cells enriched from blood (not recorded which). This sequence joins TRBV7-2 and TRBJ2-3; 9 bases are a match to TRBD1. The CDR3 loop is CASRPQFTGGSDTQYF. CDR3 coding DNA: TGTGCCAGCAGACCACAATTCACAGGGGGCTCAGATACGCAGTATTTT. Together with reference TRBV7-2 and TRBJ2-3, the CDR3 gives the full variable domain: GAGVSQSPSNKVTEKGKDVELRCDPISGHTALYWYRQSLGQGLEFLIYFQGNSAPDKSGLPSDRFSAERTGGSVSTLTIQRTQQEDSAVYLCASRPQFTGGSDTQYFGPGTRLTVL.